The 20 T cell receptor beta chains in this list originate from one sample, sequenced in a study of T cell clonality in common variable immunodeficiency. Findings of the study overall: In common variable immunodeficiency, TCR beta chains reportedly carried fewer deletions and N-nucleotide insertions.

Antigens of these TCRs are unknown. TCRdb's copy holds only in-frame clones and misses some; the assay was immunoSEQ multiplex PCR. The sample has some 20,000 clones, none seen only once. The sample comprised peripheral blood mononuclear cells. The source of these receptors is a human donor with common variable immunodeficiency.

This clone appeared a few times. The read ends 3 residues early relative to the CDR3; the germline J gene fills the gap. V and J are TRBV7-9 and TRBJ2-3; 9 nucleotides agree with TRBD1. Germline values: CDR1 SEHNR, CDR2 FQNEAQ (reference sequence). The CDR3 spans 15 residues. V dropped 5 bases and J dropped 1; count of bases not matched to a gene: 4. The covered CDR3 bases are TGTGCCAGCAGCAGACAGGGGGGTGGCACAGATACG. Protein: CASSRQGGGTDT. The full CDR3 protein reads CASSRQGGGTDTQYF.

Turning to this clone: The read ends 3 residues shy of where the CDR3 ends; the end is completed using the germline J gene. The V and J genes are TRBV7-2 and TRBJ1-2, with TRBD1 as a possible D gene (5 bases). Per the germline V gene, CDR1 is SGHTA and CDR2 is FQGNSA. This CDR3 has 13 amino acids. CDR3: CASSLGGLGGYTF. Incomplete CDR3 DNA: TGTGCCAGCAGCTTAGGGGGCCTAGGAGGC. The full variable domain, rest sourced from reference TRBV7-2 and TRBJ1-2, is GAGVSQSPSNKVTEKGKDVELRCDPISGHTALYWYRQSLGQGLEFLIYFQGNSAPDKSGLPSDRFSAERTGGSVSTLTIQRTQQEDSAVYLCASSLGGLGGYTFGSGTRLTVV.

Only a few counts were recorded for this clone. With the read ending 3 residues before the CDR3 end, the germline J gene is used to fill in that end. This chain connects TRBV7-9 to TRBJ2-1; 8 bases match TRBD1. Germline V gene sequence: CDR1 SEHNR, CDR2 FQNEAQ (reference sequence). V lost 5 bases, J lost 2 bases, and 5 bases stayed unmatched. The CDR3 spans 15 residues. CDR3 sequence reads: CASSQGQGPYNEQFF. The CDR3 bases that were read are TGTGCCAGCAGCCAAGGACAGGGCCCCTACAATGAG.

This clone was counted only a few times. With the read ending 3 residues before the CDR3 end, the germline J gene is used to fill in that end. The chain is built from TRBV7-9 and TRBJ2-1, with D possibly matching TRBD2 (5 bases). Germline V CDR1 and CDR2: SEHNR, FQNEAQ (reference sequence). This CDR3 is 13 amino acids long. V lost 4 bases to trimming and J lost 4 bases, with 8 bases between them. The covered CDR3 bases are TGTGCCAGCAGCTCACTAGATTACAATGAG. Translation: CASSSLDYNE. The full CDR3 protein is CASSSLDYNEQFF.

Concerning this clone: The DNA ends 3 residues before the CDR3 does, and the rest of the CDR3 is filled in from the germline J gene. J is TRBJ2-2 and V is TRBV7-9; 9 nucleotides match TRBD2. Germline CDR1 reads SEHNR; CDR2 reads FQNEAQ (reference sequence). V lost 4 bases to trimming and J lost 5 bases; unmatched junction nucleotides: 5. CDR3 size: 15 residues. The CDR3 reads CASSYSGSMTGELFF. CDR3 bases read: TGTGCCAGCAGCTATAGCGGGAGTATGACCGGGGAG.

Of note for this clone: The read ends 3 residues before the CDR3 terminus; that terminus is restored from the germline J gene. V gene TRBV6-2 or TRBV6-3 combines with J gene TRBJ2-5; 10 bases are shared with TRBD2. The junction had 8 bases not matched to a gene; V was cut back by 2 bases and J by 2 bases. There are 17 residues in the CDR3. The germline V gene has CDR1 MNHEY and CDR2 SVGEGT. The CDR3 DNA, read in part, is TGTGCCAGCAGTTACGCCCTAGGGACTAGCGTGCAAGAGACC. This encodes CASSYALGTSVQET. The full CDR3 sequence reads CASSYALGTSVQETQYF.

The table lists this clone with a few counts. The read ends 3 residues early relative to the CDR3; the germline J gene fills the gap. This chain uses TRBV19 with TRBJ2-1; a possible D gene is TRBD2 (7 bases). Trimming left V 5 bases short and J 3 bases short, with 14 bases between. Germline CDR1 is LNHDA and CDR2 is SQIVND (reference sequence). This CDR3 has 15 residues. Partial CDR3 DNA: TGTGCCAGTAGTCGCCGAGGGGGGGTCTACAATGAG. Translating gives CASSRRGGVYNE. The full CDR3 sequence reads CASSRRGGVYNEQFF.

Note on this clone: Coverage ceases 3 residues before the CDR3 finishes, and the germline J gene fills in the end. This chain connects TRBV18 to TRBJ1-2, with a tentative D call TRBD1 (6 bases). Trimming removed 2 bases from V and 4 bases from J, with 11 bases in between. CDR3 length: 14 residues. In germline, CDR1 is KGHSH, CDR2 LQKENI. Partial CDR3 DNA: TGTGCCAGCTCACCAGAACAGGGACCCTATGGC. Translated, it gives CASSPEQGPYG. The whole CDR3 sequence reads CASSPEQGPYGYTF.

In regard to this clone: With the read ending 3 residues before the CDR3 end, the germline J gene is used to fill in that end. The V gene is TRBV2, the J gene TRBJ2-7; possible D gene TRBD2, 5 bases. Germline loops: CDR1 SNHLY, CDR2 FYNNEI. CDR3 length: 14 amino acids. V gave up 4 bases and J gave up 3 bases, with 13 bases separating them. The CDR3 spells CASSGTPAGYEQYF. CDR3 DNA, as far as it was read: TGTGCCAGCAGTGGGACTCCGGCGGGCTACGAG.

In its sample, this clone was seen a few times. The read is 3 residues too short to cover the CDR3 end, so that end is filled in from the germline J gene. This chain connects TRBV19 to TRBJ2-2; D not resolved. CDR3 length equals 14 residues. With 1 base removed from V and 6 bases from J, the gap between germline ends came to 9 bases. Germline lookup yields CDR1 LNHDA and CDR2 SQIVND (reference sequence). CDR3 amino acids: CASSIAPRPGELFF. The DNA read from the CDR3 is TGTGCCAGTAGTATAGCCCCTAGACCCGGGGAG.

This clone was detected only a few times. Read sequence stops 3 residues before the CDR3 end, and the germline J gene provides the missing end. The sample has other DNA sequences that encode this CDR3 too. The chain uses TRBV30 and TRBJ1-5; 10 bases line up with TRBD1. The V gene's germline CDR1 is GTSNPN and CDR2 SVGIG (reference sequence). This CDR3 has 14 residues. V shed 3 bases, J shed 6 bases, and the junction held 5 bases outside the gene matches. The DNA read from the CDR3 is TGTGCCTGGAGGACAGGGGGCCTTGGTCAGCCC. This sequence encodes CAWRTGGLGQP. Given in full, the CDR3 is CAWRTGGLGQPQHF.

As for this clone: The CDR3 end falls 3 residues outside the read, so it is completed with the germline J gene. The chain joins TRBV7-3 to TRBJ2-3; TRBD2 agrees at 7 bases. In germline, CDR1 is SGHTA, CDR2 FQGTGA. V dropped 2 bases and J dropped 6; count of bases not matched to a gene: 11. The CDR3 covers 16 residues. The CDR3 sequence: CASSLSAGPGQDTQYF. CDR3 DNA (partial): TGTGCCAGCAGCTTATCAGCGGGACCCGGTCAGGATACG.

Of note for this clone: The observed sequence ends 3 residues before the CDR3 terminus, with the missing tail filled in from the germline J gene. The genes are TRBV7-9 and TRBJ2-3, with D perhaps matching TRBD1 (5 bases). Germline V gene data show CDR1 as SEHNR and CDR2 as FQNEAQ (reference sequence). The CDR3 is 15 residues long. Trimming stripped 5 bases from V and 0 bases from J, with 12 bases between. CDR3 protein: CASSASRVSTDTQYF. Partial CDR3 DNA: TGTGCCAGCAGCGCATCCAGGGTTAGCACAGATACG.

About this clone: The sequence runs out 3 residues before the end of the CDR3; the remainder is reconstructed from the germline J gene. The J gene is TRBJ2-1, the V gene TRBV30; TRBD1 might be the D (5 bases). CDR1 is GTSNPN and CDR2 is SVGIG in the germline V gene (reference sequence). The CDR3 is 14 amino acids. Trimming shortened V by 5 bases and J by 8 bases, and 19 bases separated the two germline ends. CDR3 sequence: CAWQQGLVWYEQFF. CDR3 bases read: TGTGCCTGGCAGCAGGGTCTTGTTTGGTATGAG.

Of note for this clone: The observed sequence ends 3 residues before the CDR3 terminus, with the missing tail filled in from the germline J gene. V usage is TRBV7-6 and J usage is TRBJ2-5; the D is unclear. Germline V gene lookup returns CDR1 SGHVS and CDR2 FNYEAQ. Trimming removed 0 bases at V and 2 bases at J, with 10 bases between. This CDR3 is built from 15 residues. The sequenced part of the CDR3 DNA is TGTGCCAGCAGCTTAGCCTGGGCGTCTCAAGAGACC. It codes for CASSLAWASQET. The whole CDR3 region reads CASSLAWASQETQYF.

To note about this clone: The CDR3 end lies 3 residues beyond the end of the read and is filled in from the germline J gene. The chain employs TRBV19 and TRBJ2-2, with TRBD1 matching over 7 bases. The CDR3 runs to 14 residues. From germline, CDR1 is LNHDA and CDR2 SQIVND (reference sequence). Losses at the gene ends were 4 bases for V and 5 bases for J; bases not matched to a gene: 4. CDR3 region: CASSTQTGTGELFF. The CDR3 bases that were read are TGTGCCAGTAGTACCCAGACAGGGACCGGGGAG.

This clone was seen a few times. The DNA ends 3 residues before the CDR3 does, and the rest of the CDR3 is filled in from the germline J gene. The rearrangement links TRBV2 to TRBJ1-5, with 8 positions matching TRBD1. V trimming: 6 bases; J trimming: 6 bases; junction bases outside the gene matches: 10. Germline CDR1 SNHLY, CDR2 FYNNEI. The length of the CDR3 is 15 residues. The sequenced CDR3 bases are TGTGCCAGCAGGGATGGACAGGGTCTCGGTCAGCCC. Amino acid sequence: CASRDGQGLGQP. In full, the CDR3 is CASRDGQGLGQPQHF.

This clone was counted a few times. With the read ending 3 residues before the CDR3 end, the germline J gene is used to fill in that end. This rearrangement joins TRBV6-1 to TRBJ1-5, with D perhaps matching TRBD1 (5 bases). Germline CDR1 MNHNS, CDR2 SASEGT. Trimming cost V 3 bases and J 0 bases, with 9 bases left between them. This CDR3 is built from 15 residues. CDR3 amino acids: CASSDNRNSNQPQHF. The sequenced CDR3 bases are TGTGCCAGCAGTGACAACAGGAATAGCAATCAGCCC.

Notes on this clone: The read ends 3 residues before the CDR3 terminus; that terminus is restored from the germline J gene. The chain recombines TRBV19 with TRBJ2-7; D is perhaps TRBD1 (6 bases). Germline V gene sequence: CDR1 LNHDA, CDR2 SQIVND (reference sequence). V was clipped by 5 bases and J by 4 bases, with 12 bases between them. This CDR3 is built from 13 residues. The CDR3 bases that were read are TGTGCCAGTAGTCAACAGGGTCGGTACGAG. Amino acids: CASSQQGRYE. The entire CDR3 sequence reads CASSQQGRYEQYF.

In regard to this clone: The read halts 3 residues ahead of the CDR3 end, with the missing end drawn from the germline J gene. V usage is TRBV18 and J usage is TRBJ2-2, with 7 nucleotides matching TRBD1. The CDR3 loop spans 16 amino acids. The V gene's germline CDR1 is KGHSH and CDR2 LQKENI. With V trimmed by 4 bases and J by 1 base, 6 bases remained unmatched. CDR3 residues: CASSQGGLRNTGELFF. CDR3 bases read: TGTGCCAGCTCACAAGGGGGCCTTAGGAACACCGGGGAG.